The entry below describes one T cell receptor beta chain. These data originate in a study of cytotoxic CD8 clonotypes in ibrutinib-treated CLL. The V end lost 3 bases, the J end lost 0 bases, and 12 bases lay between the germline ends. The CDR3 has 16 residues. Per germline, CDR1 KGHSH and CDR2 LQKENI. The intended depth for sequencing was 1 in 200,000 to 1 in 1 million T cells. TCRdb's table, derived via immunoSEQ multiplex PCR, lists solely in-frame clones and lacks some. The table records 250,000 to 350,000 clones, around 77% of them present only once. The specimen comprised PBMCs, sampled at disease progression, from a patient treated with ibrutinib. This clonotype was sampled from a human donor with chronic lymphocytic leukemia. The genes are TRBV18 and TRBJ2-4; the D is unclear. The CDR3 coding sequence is TGTGCCAGCTCACCGTTAGTGGGAATAGCCAAAAACATTCAGTACTTC. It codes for CASSPLVGIAKNIQYF.